This T cell receptor beta chain was sequenced in a study of CD8 T cells in Susac syndrome. As for the study in general: The sequenced Susac syndrome patients comprised five or six with active disease and roughly eight in remission.

After extraction with the RNeasy kit, roughly 0.5 to 1 ug of the RNA was reverse transcribed using random hexamers. TCRdb passed the immunoSEQ multiplex PCR reads through MiXCR, listing each CDR3 protein once. The table includes some 150,000 distinct CDR3 sequences, approximately 95% detected once. Study results and caveats: The authors acknowledged that their TCR sequencing and HLA analysis involved a relatively small number of individuals.

As concerns this clonotype: Its cognate antigen is unknown.

TEMRA cells were enriched by FACS, while CD8+ and CD4+ T cells were obtained through a negative isolation that was performed magnetically. The CDR3 totals 14 residues. V lost 10 bases to trimming and J lost 2 bases, with 16 bases between them. The germline V gene has CDR1 SGHTA and CDR2 FQGNSA. V is TRBV7-2 and J is TRBJ2-3; D gene unclear. This clonotype was obtained from a human donor with Susac syndrome. Sequencing used CD4+ T cells from PBMCs. The CDR3 sequence is CATSRTAFTDTQYF. In DNA form, the CDR3 reads TGTGCCACCTCTCGGACGGCCTTCACAGATACGCAGTATTTT. The variable domain in full, completed from reference TRBV7-2 and TRBJ2-3, reads GAGVSQSPSNKVTEKGKDVELRCDPISGHTALYWYRQSLGQGLEFLIYFQGNSAPDKSGLPSDRFSAERTGGSVSTLTIQRTQQEDSAVYLCATSRTAFTDTQYFGPGTRLTVL.